Listed below are T cell receptor beta chains from one sample, sequenced in a study of T cells after yellow fever vaccination. TCRdb ran MiXCR on the 5' RACE reads and lists one entry per CDR3 protein. The data hold under 200,000 distinct CDR3 sequences, with approximately 6.8% observed a single time. Sequenced material: CD4+ T cells sorted from PBMCs, taken less than 6 days after the first yellow fever vaccination. The receptors come from a man aged 18 to 29 who received the YFV17D yellow fever vaccine. The CDR3 runs from the conserved cysteine through the conserved F or W. A D gene is named only where the DNA matches it firmly. Clone size is stated in some rows and not others, as once, few, many or a class when expanded.

>TRBV20-1|NA|TRBJ2-5|11|many
CSAPKGETQYF
TGCAGTGCCCCCAAAGGGGAGACCCAGTACTTC
>TRBV6-1|NA|TRBJ2-5|12|NA
CASTVFQETQYF
TGTGCCAGCACGGTATTTCAAGAGACCCAGTACTTC
>TRBV12-3/TRBV12-4|NA|TRBJ1-3|12|many
CASRLTGNTIYF
TGTGCCAGCAGGTTGACAGGAAACACCATATATTTT
>TRBV4-2|NA|TRBJ2-2|13|many
CASSQGHIGELFF
TGTGCCAGCAGCCAAGGACATATCGGGGAGCTGTTTTTT
>TRBV18|NA|TRBJ1-2|11|NA
CASSPDYGYTF
TGTGCCAGCTCACCGGACTATGGCTACACCTTC
>TRBV2|NA|TRBJ2-5|11|many
CASSEEETQYF
TGTGCCAGCAGTGAAGAGGAGACCCAGTACTTC
>TRBV5-1|TRBD1|TRBJ2-3|15|many
CASSLNRGGTDTQYF
TGCGCCAGCAGCCTGAACAGGGGGGGCACAGATACGCAGTATTTT
>TRBV14|NA|TRBJ2-2|17|NA
CASSQYGLRAPTGELFF
TGTGCCAGCAGCCAATACGGCCTCAGAGCACCGACCGGGGAGCTGTTTTTT
>TRBV18|TRBD1|TRBJ2-1|15|many
CASSPTGGIDNEQFF
TGTGCCAGCTCACCAACAGGGGGCATTGACAATGAGCAGTTCTTC
>TRBV4-3|TRBD1|TRBJ1-2|14|few
CASSRTGQGFGYTF
TGCGCCAGCAGCCGGACCGGACAGGGTTTCGGCTACACCTTC
>TRBV2|TRBD1|TRBJ2-1|16|many
CASVGLDRGTYNEQFF
TGTGCCAGCGTGGGGCTGGACAGGGGGACCTACAATGAGCAGTTCTTC
>TRBV15|TRBD1|TRBJ1-5|17|NA
CATSHPRQGSFNQPQHF
TGTGCCACCAGCCACCCCCGACAGGGCAGTTTCAATCAGCCCCAGCATTTT
>TRBV18|NA|TRBJ2-5|13|many
CASCVREGETQYF
TGTGCCAGCTGCGTCAGGGAAGGAGAGACCCAGTACTTC
>TRBV7-9|TRBD2|TRBJ2-3|14|NA
CASSPRTSPDTQYF
TGTGCCAGCAGCCCTCGGACTAGTCCAGATACGCAGTATTTT
>TRBV6-5|NA|TRBJ1-1|14|NA
CASSYDRWNTEAFF
TGTGCCAGCAGTTATGACAGATGGAACACTGAAGCTTTCTTT
>TRBV5-1|NA|TRBJ2-5|14|NA
CASSFGRGQETQYF
TGCGCCAGCAGCTTCGGCCGGGGGCAAGAGACCCAGTACTTC
>TRBV5-4|NA|TRBJ2-5|14|few
CASSIQQGQETQYF
TGTGCCAGCAGCATCCAACAGGGTCAAGAGACCCAGTACTTC
>TRBV7-9|NA|TRBJ1-1|13|few
CASSLVFGGEAFF
TGTGCCAGCAGCTTAGTGTTCGGGGGAGAAGCTTTCTTT
>TRBV5-1|TRBD1|TRBJ1-1|14|many
CASSATGGNTEAFF
TGCGCCAGCAGCGCGACAGGGGGAAACACTGAAGCTTTCTTT
>TRBV20-1|NA|TRBJ2-3|14|many
CSARLRGGTNTQYF
TGCAGTGCTAGACTTCGGGGTGGGACAAACACGCAGTATTTT
>TRBV3-1|NA|TRBJ1-3|12|many
CASSPDRNTIYF
TGTGCCAGCAGCCCGGACAGAAACACCATATATTTT
>TRBV7-2|NA|TRBJ2-1|15|many
CASSITLGSYNEQFF
TGTGCCAGCAGCATAACACTAGGCTCCTACAATGAGCAGTTCTTC
>TRBV7-2|NA|TRBJ1-2|13|NA
CASSHPGKGGYTF
TGTGCCAGCAGCCACCCGGGGAAAGGGGGCTACACCTTC
>TRBV2|NA|TRBJ2-2|12|many
CASKPDTGELFF
TGTGCCAGCAAGCCGGACACCGGGGAGCTGTTTTTT
>TRBV10-2|NA|TRBJ1-4|12|many
CASSSGIEKLFF
TGCGCCAGCAGTTCAGGGATTGAAAAACTGTTTTTT
>TRBV20-1|NA|TRBJ2-1|14|NA
CSARRPSSYNEQFF
TGCAGTGCTAGGCGCCCTAGCTCCTACAATGAGCAGTTCTTC
>TRBV7-2|NA|TRBJ2-3|15|many
CASRPPGGQSDTQYF
TGTGCCAGCCGTCCTCCGGGGGGCCAATCAGATACGCAGTATTTT
>TRBV9|NA|TRBJ2-2|15|NA
CASSVADSSTGELFF
TGTGCCAGCAGCGTAGCGGACAGCTCAACCGGGGAGCTGTTTTTT
>TRBV6-5|NA|TRBJ1-6|16|many
CASSYSMGSNNSPLHF
TGTGCCAGCAGTTACTCGATGGGCAGCAATAATTCACCCCTCCACTTT
>TRBV2|NA|TRBJ1-1|13|few
CASSDTPRAEAFF
TGTGCCAGCAGTGATACTCCTCGGGCTGAAGCTTTCTTT
>TRBV12-3/TRBV12-4|NA|TRBJ1-1|14|many
CASRLAGVNTEAFF
TGTGCCAGCAGGCTGGCAGGGGTTAACACTGAAGCTTTCTTT
>TRBV24-1|TRBD2|TRBJ2-2|15|NA
CATSTGGGDTGELFF
TGTGCCACCAGTACTGGCGGGGGAGACACCGGGGAGCTGTTTTTT
>TRBV5-1|TRBD1|TRBJ1-1|13|NA
CAGSPGQGLEAFF
TGCGCCGGCAGCCCAGGACAGGGTCTTGAAGCTTTCTTT
>TRBV6-5|TRBD2|TRBJ2-7|16|many
CASSYSNPRGGYEQYF
TGTGCCAGCAGTTACTCGAATCCCCGGGGAGGGTACGAGCAGTACTTC